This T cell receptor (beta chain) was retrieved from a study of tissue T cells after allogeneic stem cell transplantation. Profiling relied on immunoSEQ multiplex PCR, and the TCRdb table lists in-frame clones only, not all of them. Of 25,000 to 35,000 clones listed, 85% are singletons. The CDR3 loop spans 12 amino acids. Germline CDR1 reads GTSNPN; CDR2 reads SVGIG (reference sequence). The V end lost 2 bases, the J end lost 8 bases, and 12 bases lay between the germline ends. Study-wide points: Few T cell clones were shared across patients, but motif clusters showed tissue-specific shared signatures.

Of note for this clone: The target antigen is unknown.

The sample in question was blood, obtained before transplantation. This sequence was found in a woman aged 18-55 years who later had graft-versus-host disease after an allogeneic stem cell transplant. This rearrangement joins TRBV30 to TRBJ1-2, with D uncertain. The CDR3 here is CAWSHPGSGYTF. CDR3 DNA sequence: TGTGCCTGGAGTCATCCCGGGTCCGGCTACACCTTC.